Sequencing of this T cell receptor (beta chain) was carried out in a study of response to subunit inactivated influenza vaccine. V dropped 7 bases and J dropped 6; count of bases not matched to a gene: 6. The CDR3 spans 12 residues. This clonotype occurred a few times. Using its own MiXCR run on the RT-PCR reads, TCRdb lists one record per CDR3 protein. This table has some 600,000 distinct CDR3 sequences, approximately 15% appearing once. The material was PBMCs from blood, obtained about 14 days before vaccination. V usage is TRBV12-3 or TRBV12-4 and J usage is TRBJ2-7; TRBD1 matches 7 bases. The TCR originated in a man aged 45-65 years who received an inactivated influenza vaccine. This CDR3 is CASTPGDSEQYF. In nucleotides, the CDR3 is TGTGCCAGCACCCCAGGGGACAGCGAGCAGTACTTC.